This T cell receptor beta chain was recovered during a study of OX40 agonist ivuxolimab in advanced cancers. Study at large: Ivuxolimab, an agonistic anti-OX40 (CD134) antibody, was given to patients.

Study-wide points: In CD8+ T cells, expanded clones were on average more numerous than in CD4+.

TCRdb's copy holds only in-frame clones and misses some; the assay was immunoSEQ multiplex PCR. Found here are around 64,000 clones, less than 90% of them singletons; the top ten hold 6% to 9.5%. About this clone itself: Its antigen is as yet unknown.

Blood draws occurred at baseline, cycle 4 day 1, and cycle 7 day 1. The length of the CDR3 is 15 residues. The starting material was CD4+ or CD8+ T cells sorted from blood, obtained in a trial of the OX40 agonist ivuxolimab. The genes are TRBV21-1 and TRBJ2-1; the table's D call, TRBD1, has no DNA check behind it. TRBV21-1 is given as a pseudogene. The sequence was collected from an adult with an advanced solid tumor such as melanoma, head and neck, liver or kidney cancer. The CDR3 DNA sequence: TGTGCCAGCAGCAAAGGACAGATTAAGTACAATGAGCAGTTCTTC. Translation gives CASSKGQIKYNEQFF.